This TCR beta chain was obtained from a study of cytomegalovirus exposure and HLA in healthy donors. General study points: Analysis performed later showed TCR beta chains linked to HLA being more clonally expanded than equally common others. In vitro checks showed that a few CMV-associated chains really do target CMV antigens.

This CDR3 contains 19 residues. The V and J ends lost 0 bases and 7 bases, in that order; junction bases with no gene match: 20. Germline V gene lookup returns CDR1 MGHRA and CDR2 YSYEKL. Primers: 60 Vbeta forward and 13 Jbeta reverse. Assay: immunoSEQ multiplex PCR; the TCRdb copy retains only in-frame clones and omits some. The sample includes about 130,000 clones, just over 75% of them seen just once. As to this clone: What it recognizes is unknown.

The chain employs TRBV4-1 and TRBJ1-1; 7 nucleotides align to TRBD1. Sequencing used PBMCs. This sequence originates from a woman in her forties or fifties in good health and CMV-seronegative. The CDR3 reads CASSQDSPVRTGPPIEAFF. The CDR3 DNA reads TGCGCCAGCAGCCAAGATTCCCCGGTCCGGACAGGACCCCCCATTGAAGCTTTCTTT.